This T cell receptor (beta chain) appears in the sequencing data of a study of graft-versus-host responses after intestinal transplantation. A word on this clone: Its antigen is still unknown.

Sequenced by immunoSEQ multiplex PCR; TCRdb stores in-frame clones only, minus some. In the table there are about 98,000 clones, over 80% of which are singletons. The CDR3 covers 14 residues. Germline V gene lookup returns CDR1 SQVTM and CDR2 ANQGSEA. V was trimmed by 3 bases and J by 0 bases, leaving 11 bases between them. Study-wide findings and caveats: Recipient marrow showed GvH clones, some seen first in ileum or blood.

The chain recombines TRBV29-1 with TRBJ1-1, with a tentative D call TRBD1 (6 bases). Specimen: unstimulated CD8+ T cells sorted from spleen or lymph node cells, collected before intestinal transplant. The receptor's source is a human donor who received an intestinal transplant. CDR3 in DNA: TGCAGCGTTGAGGAGGCAGGGGTGAACACTGAAGCTTTCTTT. It encodes CSVEEAGVNTEAFF.